The clone carrying this TCR beta chain was seen ten or more times. Antigen: not known. Amplified regions were TCR beta CDR3 sequences from RNA transcripts. The HTBI primer set drove a first-round RT-PCR of the TCR CDR3. Each CDR3 protein is one row after TCRdb ran MiXCR on the multiplex PCR reads. The sample consists of roughly 580,000 distinct CDR3 sequences, about 15% of them appearing once. The CDR3 spans 10 residues. Germline V lookup: CDR1 MDHEN, CDR2 SYDVKM. The ends were cut back, 5 bases at V and 8 bases at J, with 5 bases in the middle. The data belong to a study of T cells in Graves' hyperthyroidism and ophthalmopathy. As for the study in general: At the time of initial diagnosis and before any treatment, peripheral blood was collected.

In making diagnoses, clinical symptoms, serum thyroxine and TRAb, thyroid ultrasound and orbital computed tomography were all used. Points from the study as a whole: For ophthalmopathy, model prediction preceded onset by a median approximately 6 months.

This chain joins TRBV28 and TRBJ2-3; no clear D gene. The clonotype comes from a woman aged 25 to 39 with Graves' hyperthyroidism that later progressed to Graves' ophthalmopathy. Input material: blood. The chain's CDR3 is CASSAATQYF. In DNA form, the CDR3 reads TGTGCCAGCAGTGCGGCTACGCAGTATTTT.